What follows describes a single TCR beta chain. Categorization into cohorts depended on clinical history that participants reported. These data originate in a study of blood T cell repertoires in COVID-19. About the study: The study drew acute and convalescent COVID-19 samples from the United States, Italy and Spain.

Original processing notes: Reference gene primer amplification yielded estimated nucleated cell counts. Assay: immunoSEQ multiplex PCR; the TCRdb copy retains only in-frame clones and omits some. V, J and clone size reflect that table, while D and trimming were determined from the DNA. The sample includes under 450,000 clones, more than 85% seen only once; the top ten take just over 0.85%. This CDR3 has 13 amino acids. CDR1 and CDR2 from the germline V gene are GTSNPN and SVGIG (reference sequence). V lost 1 base and J lost 7, with 11 bases in between. The clonotype was recovered from a woman aged 40 to 50 who had been exposed to COVID-19. Input material: PBMCs or T cells enriched from blood (not recorded which). This chain joins TRBV30 and TRBJ1-5, with D maybe TRBD1 (5 bases). CDR3 nucleotides: TGTGCCTGGAGTGGAGAAAGGGGCCAGCCCCAGCATTTT. As protein: CAWSGERGQPQHF. Full variable domain (remainder filled in from reference TRBV30 and TRBJ1-5): SQTIHQWPATLVQPVGSPLSLECTVEGTSNPNLYWYRQAAGRGLQLLFYSVGIGQISSEVPQNLSASRPQDRQFILSSKKLLLSDSGFYLCAWSGERGQPQHFGDGTRLSIL.